This T cell receptor (beta chain) was recorded in a study of T cell responses to AZD1222 COVID-19 vaccine. General study findings and limits: Recipients of two AZD1222 doses showed rising Spike-specific TCR breadth and depth. Only a handful of people who got AZD1222 tested seropositive at baseline.

Worth noting for this clone: Antigen: not known.

V shed 0 bases, J shed 3 bases, and the junction held 0 bases outside the gene matches. Germline V gene sequence: CDR1 PRHDT, CDR2 FYEKMQ (reference sequence). The CDR3 has 14 amino acids. Method: immunoSEQ multiplex PCR; TCRdb's copy keeps in-frame clones and lacks some. The top ten hold about 5.5% of the sample, which has 130,000 to 150,000 clones, about 90% seen once. This chain connects TRBV13 to TRBJ2-3; 7 positions agree with TRBD2. The TCR originated in an adult in good health. Sequenced material: peripheral blood, taken on day 0 of AZD1222 vaccination. In DNA form, the CDR3 reads TGTGCCAGCAGCTTAGGCGGGAGGACAGATACGCAGTATTTT. Its translation is CASSLGGRTDTQYF.